The clone carrying this TCR beta chain was seen only once. The data originate from a study of blood T cell repertoires in COVID-19. With 1 base clipped from V and 10 bases from J, the junction kept 4 bases outside the gene matches. Germline V CDR1 and CDR2: SGHAT, FQNNGV. CDR3 size: 15 residues. Measured with immunoSEQ multiplex PCR; TCRdb has only the in-frame clones, and not every one. The sample carries about 210,000 clones, approximately 75% recorded once. Sequencing was performed on PBMCs or T cells enriched from blood (not recorded which). This receptor was identified in a man aged 35-49 years who had recovered from COVID-19. J is TRBJ2-1 and V is TRBV11-2; 13 bases match TRBD2. CDR3 sequence reads: CASSLVGLAGSEQFF. CDR3 bases: TGTGCCAGCAGCTTAGTGGGACTAGCGGGGTCCGAGCAGTTCTTC.